This TCR beta chain appears in the sequencing data of a study of blood T cell repertoires in COVID-19. About the study: Whether acute or convalescent, the COVID-19 samples came from the United States, Italy and Spain. From T cells, B-cell-depleted T cells, or PBMCs came the material, which was cDNA or gDNA.

Authors' analysis steps: The authors estimated nucleated cell counts from reference gene primer amplification. The repertoire was sequenced with immunoSEQ multiplex PCR; TCRdb's copy has only in-frame clones and lacks some. The DNA gave D and trimming, while V, J and clone size come from that table. The table records some 160,000 clones, roughly 84% of them present only once. The receptor's source is a human donor in a cohort sampled during active COVID-19. The sequenced sample consisted of peripheral blood.

The chain's CDR3 is CATSRDVQGNEQYF. The CDR3, as DNA: TGTGCCACCAGCAGAGATGTCCAGGGGAACGAGCAGTACTTC. The chain combines TRBV15 with TRBJ2-7; D is possibly TRBD1 (6 bases). In germline, CDR1 is LNHNV, CDR2 YYDKDF (reference sequence). Trimming stripped 0 bases from V and 5 bases from J, with 11 bases between. The CDR3 consists of 14 residues.